The clone carrying this T cell receptor (beta chain) was found a few times. Its matching antigen is unknown. The data belong to a study of CD4 T cells in relation to SARS-CoV-2 and coronaviruses. Whole-study context: After approximately 10 days of antigen culture, PBMC TCR beta CDR3s were sequenced.

Naive and memory CD4+ T cells were separated from cryopreserved PBMCs. 75,000 to 100,000 naive or memory CD4+ cells were cultured with CEF peptides for approximately eleven days. Germline V gene sequence: CDR1 KGHSH, CDR2 LQKENI. V lost 4 bases, J lost 4 bases, and 8 bases stayed unmatched. The CDR3 length is 15 residues. Here immunoSEQ multiplex PCR was the method, and the copy in TCRdb shows in-frame clones only, minus some. The repertoire holds approximately 41,000 clones, more than 60% seen once, with roughly 21% in the top ten. This chain joins TRBV18 and TRBJ2-3; 7 nucleotides align to TRBD1. This TCR was recovered from an adult with COVID-19. The material sequenced was memory CD4+ T cells from PBMCs, cultured in vitro. In nucleotides, the CDR3 is TGTGCCAGCTCACGTTTACAGGGGAAGGCAGATACGCAGTATTTT. This encodes CASSRLQGKADTQYF.